The 11 T cell receptor beta chains below come from one sample, sequenced in a study of blood T cell repertoires in COVID-19 (dated by TCRdb to 2018 to 2021). Library preparation employed the immunoSEQ multiplex PCR assay. Not all clones reach the TCRdb copy of this immuneACCESS table, which keeps in-frame sequences only. Checked studies attribute under half of the gap to unresolved V genes and leave the rest unexplained. Here the sample has 140,000 or so clones; around 84% occur a single time. The top ten hold 8.5% to 9% of the sample. Sample: peripheral blood. These receptors were taken from a man aged 30 to 45 with COVID-19, enrolled during active disease.

This clone has a count of ten or more. V and J are TRBV7-2 and TRBJ2-7, with 8 bases lining up with TRBD1. V trimming: 3 bases; J trimming: 6 bases; junction bases outside the gene matches: 10. Germline V gives CDR1 SGHTA, CDR2 FQGNSA. This CDR3 comprises 15 residues. CDR3 in DNA: TGTGCCAGCAGCTTTTCCCAGGGGGCCCTCCTCGAGCAGTACTTC. Its translation is CASSFSQGALLEQYF. The whole variable domain, remainder taken from reference TRBV7-2 and TRBJ2-7, is GAGVSQSPSNKVTEKGKDVELRCDPISGHTALYWYRQSLGQGLEFLIYFQGNSAPDKSGLPSDRFSAERTGGSVSTLTIQRTQQEDSAVYLCASSFSQGALLEQYFGPGTRLTVT.

This clone was picked up a small number of times. V and J are TRBV6-6 and TRBJ1-5; possible D gene TRBD1, 6 bases. This CDR3 is built from 15 residues. The germline V gene has CDR1 MNHNY and CDR2 SVGAGI (reference sequence). The germline V and J ends were trimmed by 6 bases and 3 bases, with 15 bases remaining between them. This CDR3 reads CASRPPRGDNQPQHF. CDR3 DNA sequence: TGTGCCAGCAGGCCCCCCAGGGGAGACAATCAGCCCCAGCATTTT.

This chain links TRBV30 with TRBJ1-1, with D unresolved. The germline CDR1 and CDR2 sequences are GTSNPN and SVGIG (reference sequence). The V end lost 3 bases, the J end lost 0 bases, and 8 bases lay between the germline ends. The length of the CDR3 is 13 residues. The CDR3 bases are TGTGCCTGGAGCCGTCGGGTGAACACTGAAGCTTTCTTT. Translation gives CAWSRRVNTEAFF.

As regards this clone: A read error may account for a junction end that differs from germline. The gene calls are TRBV7-7 and TRBJ2-5, with 8 bases aligning to TRBD2. From germline, CDR1 is SSHAT and CDR2 FNYEAQ (reference sequence). The CDR3 runs to 16 residues. This chain's CDR3 is CASSLARGELQETQYF. The CDR3 bases are TGTGCTAGCAGCTTAGCGCGGGGGGAGCTCCAAGAGACCCAGTACTTC.

V usage is TRBV6-2 or TRBV6-3 and J usage is TRBJ1-6; 9 bases are shared with TRBD1. Germline V gene lookup returns CDR1 MNHEY and CDR2 SVGEGT. The J segment lost 7 bases and the V segment lost 5 bases, leaving 3 bases of the junction unmatched. The length of the CDR3 is 14 residues. DNA of the CDR3: TGTGCCAGCAGTACTGGACAGGGGAATTCACCCCTCCACTTT. Amino acid sequence: CASSTGQGNSPLHF.

V is TRBV6-5 and J is TRBJ2-7; 9 bases are a match to TRBD2. The CDR3 has 15 amino acids. With V trimmed by 5 bases and J by 6 bases, 11 bases remained unmatched. Germline V CDR1 and CDR2: MNHEY, SVGAGI. CDR3 sequence reads: CASSRAAGGPAEQYF. Written as DNA, the CDR3 is TGTGCCAGCAGTCGGGCCGCGGGAGGGCCAGCCGAGCAGTACTTC.

This clone was counted ten times or more. This chain links TRBV19 with TRBJ1-1; 8 bases line up with TRBD1. V was clipped by 5 bases and J by 4 bases; unmatched bases: 3. The CDR3 extends over 13 amino acids. CDR1 is LNHDA and CDR2 is SQIVND in the germline V gene (reference sequence). Here the CDR3 reads CASSQTGATEAFF. The DNA of the CDR3 is TGTGCCAGTAGTCAGACAGGGGCCACTGAAGCTTTCTTT. Drawing the rest from reference TRBV19 and TRBJ1-1, the complete variable domain is DGGITQSPKYLFRKEGQNVTLSCEQNLNHDAMYWYRQDPGQGLRLIYYSQIVNDFQKGDIAEGYSVSREKKESFPLTVTSAQKNPTAFYLCASSQTGATEAFFGQGTRLTVV.

This clone was seen just once. The J gene is TRBJ2-7, the V gene TRBV4-1, with TRBD2 identical over 8 bases. This CDR3 spans 16 amino acids. V lost 3 bases, J lost 2 bases, and 9 bases stayed unmatched. In germline, CDR1 is MGHRA, CDR2 YSYEKL. CDR3 coding DNA: TGCGCCAGCAGCCAGGCGACTAGCGAGTACCCCTACGAGCAGTACTTC. Protein: CASSQATSEYPYEQYF.

The genes are TRBV7-2 and TRBJ2-5, with 10 bases identical to TRBD2. Trimming took 6 bases from V and 6 from J; bases not matched to a gene: 10. Germline V gene lookup returns CDR1 SGHTA and CDR2 FQGNSA. The CDR3 is 15 residues long. In nucleotides, the CDR3 is TGTGCCAGCAGTCGAAGGGCTAGCGGGAGACAGACCCAGTACTTC. Encoded protein: CASSRRASGRQTQYF.

V usage is TRBV11-2 and J usage is TRBJ1-2; D is perhaps TRBD1 (5 bases). The CDR3 contains 14 residues. Germline CDR1 is SGHAT and CDR2 is FQNNGV. The V gene lost 4 bases and the J gene lost 2 bases, with 11 bases spanning the gap. CDR3 in DNA: TGTGCCAGCAGCTCATTGGCAGGGAACTATGGCTACACCTTC. It codes for CASSSLAGNYGYTF.

CDR3 bases: TGTGCCAGCAGCCCCACTCGAATAGGGGGTTTCTACGAGCAGTACTTC. It codes for CASSPTRIGGFYEQYF. This rearrangement joins TRBV3-1 (or the pseudogene TRBV3-2) to TRBJ2-7; a weak D match, TRBD1 (6 bases). The germline V gene encodes CDR1 LGHDT and CDR2 YNNKEL (reference sequence). V was cut by 4 bases and J by 3 bases, with 19 bases left in between. This CDR3 contains 16 residues.